This record looks at one T cell receptor (beta chain) sequence and its context. The antigen is not known. Reverse transcribed after extraction, RNA yielded cDNA as the sequencing template. Only in-frame clones appear in the TCRdb table, and some are missing; sequencing was by immunoSEQ multiplex PCR. The sample consists of about 200,000 clones, around two fifths of them appearing once. The sample comes from a study of CD8+ T cells in alopecia areata. Overall study results and limits: While patients received tofacitinib, many expanded lesional clones remained present in scalp and blood. In scalp samples, resident alphabeta T cells of normal skin are also sequenced. Tofacitinib produced a significant decrease in scalp clonality and in expanded CD8+ clones among the top 100.

Germline CDR1 is SNHLY and CDR2 is FYNNEI. The CDR3 runs 14 residues. Between the trimmed V and J ends, which lost 5 bases and 6 bases, there was a span of 17 bases. Treatment denoted: oral pan-JAK inhibitor, 5-10 mg twice daily. Peripheral blood samples and lesional scalp punch biopsies were obtained from alopecia areata patients. The J gene is TRBJ2-7, the V gene TRBV2; D might be TRBD2 (6 bases). Specimen: CD4+ T cells sorted from blood, collected at approximately week 30, from a patient treated with tofacitinib. This receptor was identified in a human donor with alopecia areata. The CDR3 spells CASSIGSLLGEQYF. The CDR3 bases are TGTGCCAGCAGTATCGGGAGCCTCTTGGGCGAGCAGTACTTC.